These 19 T cell receptor beta chains came from one sample sequenced in a study of cytomegalovirus exposure and HLA in healthy donors. The PCR contained 60 Vbeta and 13 Jbeta primers. Libraries were prepared by immunoSEQ multiplex PCR; TCRdb keeps only in-frame clonotypes and omits some of them. The data contain some 250,000 clones, approximately 82% of them seen just once; the ten biggest clones take up around 8%. Sample: PBMCs. The receptors were gathered from a woman in her sixties in good health and CMV-seropositive.

The rearrangement uses TRBV6-5 and TRBJ2-2, with D possibly TRBD1 on 5 matching bases. V gave up 6 bases and J gave up 8 bases, with 16 bases separating them. The CDR3 is 14 residues long. CDR1 is MNHEY and CDR2 is SVGAGI in the germline V gene. The CDR3 loop reads CASRRRQNPGELFF. The CDR3 DNA reads as TGTGCCAGCAGACGAAGACAGAACCCGGGGGAGCTGTTTTTT.

This clone occurred once. V and J are TRBV6-1 and TRBJ2-7, with 7 positions matching TRBD2. Unmatched junction bases numbered 16, after V lost 8 bases and J lost 6 bases. Per the germline V gene, CDR1 is MNHNS and CDR2 is SASEGT. The CDR3 is made up of 15 amino acids. CDR3 coding DNA: TGTGCCAGCCAACTCGGGGGGATGTATTGGGGCGAGCAGTACTTC. Protein: CASQLGGMYWGEQYF.

V and J are TRBV2 and TRBJ1-2; unclear D gene. Germline CDR1 and CDR2: SNHLY and FYNNEI. V shed 8 bases and J shed 5 bases, with 18 bases lying between them. The CDR3 is made up of 14 amino acids. The CDR3 region is CASRTDSGGYGYTF. In DNA form, the CDR3 reads TGTGCCAGCCGCACGGACTCCGGTGGGTATGGCTACACCTTC.

Of note for this clone: Additional DNA sequences in this sample encode the identical CDR3. This chain joins TRBV7-2 and TRBJ2-7, with 7 positions matching TRBD1. The CDR3 runs 14 residues. The germline CDR1 and CDR2 sequences are SGHTA and FQGNSA. V was clipped by 4 bases and J by 2 bases; unmatched bases: 5. CDR3 sequence (DNA): TGTGCCAGCAGCTCCCCCAGGGGGACCTACGAGCAGTACTTC. As protein: CASSSPRGTYEQYF. The full variable domain, in which reference TRBV7-2 and TRBJ2-7 provide the parts outside the CDR3, is GAGVSQSPSNKVTEKGKDVELRCDPISGHTALYWYRQSLGQGLEFLIYFQGNSAPDKSGLPSDRFSAERTGGSVSTLTIQRTQQEDSAVYLCASSSPRGTYEQYFGPGTRLTVT.

This chain connects TRBV2 to TRBJ1-1; a weak D match, TRBD1 (6 bases). Trimming stripped 6 bases from V and 2 bases from J, with 10 bases between. The germline V gene has CDR1 SNHLY and CDR2 FYNNEI. The CDR3 extends over 13 amino acids. CDR3 DNA: TGTGCCAGCAGAAAAGGGGGTAACACTGAAGCTTTCTTT. Translation gives CASRKGGNTEAFF.

The chain carries TRBV28 and TRBJ1-2, with 11 bases aligning to TRBD1. The V gene's germline CDR1 is MDHEN and CDR2 SYDVKM. This CDR3 has 14 residues. V dropped 6 bases and J dropped 4; count of bases not matched to a gene: 4. The CDR3 DNA is TGTGCCAGCAGCATAGGACAGGGGGCCTATGGCTACACCTTC. Amino acids: CASSIGQGAYGYTF.

V gene TRBV4-2 combines with J gene TRBJ2-1; TRBD2 matches at 8 bases. The germline gives CDR1 LGHNA, CDR2 YNFKEQ. The CDR3 loop spans 16 amino acids. The V segment lost 3 bases and the J segment 4 bases; nucleotides outside the gene matches: 8. The CDR3 sequence is CASSHGLAPFYNEQFF. The CDR3 bases are TGTGCCAGCAGCCATGGACTAGCCCCTTTTTACAATGAGCAGTTCTTC.

V is TRBV30 and J is TRBJ1-6; D is possibly TRBD1 (6 bases). This CDR3 is built from 16 residues. The V gene's germline CDR1 is GTSNPN and CDR2 SVGIG (reference sequence). V was shortened by 0 bases and J by 9 bases, with 18 bases between the two germline ends. The chain's CDR3 is CAWSVRGGPGGSPLHF. CDR3 bases: TGTGCCTGGAGTGTACGGGGGGGGCCTGGGGGTTCACCCCTCCACTTT.

The rearrangement links TRBV7-9 to TRBJ2-5, with unresolved D. V lost 4 bases, J lost 3 bases, and 9 bases lay in between. The CDR3 is made up of 13 amino acids. Per germline, CDR1 SEHNR and CDR2 FQNEAQ (reference sequence). CDR3 sequence (DNA): TGTGCCAGCAGCTCCACTCTAGAAGAGACCCAGTACTTC. Residues: CASSSTLEETQYF.

This clone appeared once. This same CDR3 is encoded by further DNA sequences in the sample. The chain has TRBV27 and TRBJ1-2; 8 bases map to TRBD1. Germline CDR1 MNHEY, CDR2 SMNVEV (reference sequence). After removal of 3 bases from V and 4 bases from J, the junction contained 4 bases not matched to a gene. This CDR3 comprises 14 residues. CDR3 in DNA: TGTGCCAGCAGTTTCAGGGGGCGAAGCTATGGCTACACCTTC. Amino acids: CASSFRGRSYGYTF.

The chain employs TRBV27 and TRBJ1-3; tentative D call: TRBD1 (6 bases). The V gene lost 6 bases and the J gene lost 4 bases, with 16 bases spanning the gap. The length of the CDR3 is 15 residues. CDR1 and CDR2 (germline): MNHEY, SMNVEV (reference sequence). In DNA form, the CDR3 reads TGTGCCAGCAGCCCCATCACAGGGACCGGAAACACCATATATTTT. This encodes CASSPITGTGNTIYF.

V usage is TRBV5-1 and J usage is TRBJ2-3; TRBD2 might be the D (5 bases). This CDR3 comprises 16 residues. Per the germline V gene, CDR1 is SGHRS and CDR2 is YFSETQ. Trimming stripped 4 bases from V and 1 base from J, with 16 bases between. The CDR3 loop is CASSPREGRGTDTQYF. CDR3 nucleotides: TGCGCCAGCAGCCCCCGGGAAGGGCGGGGCACAGATACGCAGTATTTT. The full variable domain, with the rest looked up from reference TRBV5-1 and TRBJ2-3, is KAGVTQTPRYLIKTRGQQVTLSCSPISGHRSVSWYQQTPGQGLQFLFEYFSETQRNKGNFPGRFSGRQFSNSRSEMNVSTLELGDSALYLCASSPREGRGTDTQYFGPGTRLTVL.

V and J are TRBV6-5 and TRBJ1-2, with no clear D. Trimming left V 8 bases short and J 3 bases short, with 10 bases between. Germline values: CDR1 MNHEY, CDR2 SVGAGI. The length of the CDR3 is 12 residues. The CDR3 bases are TGTGCCAGCGGACCGGACTACTATGGCTACACCTTC. Translated: CASGPDYYGYTF.

The sample holds one count of this clone. The chain combines TRBV30 with TRBJ2-3; TRBD2 agrees at 9 bases. V shed 3 bases, J shed 5 bases, and the junction held 6 bases outside the gene matches. The germline CDR1 and CDR2 sequences are GTSNPN and SVGIG (reference sequence). The CDR3 runs to 14 residues. The CDR3 region has the DNA TGTGCCTGGAGCTTTCAAGCGGGAGGAGATACGCAGTATTTT. Translated: CAWSFQAGGDTQYF.

The chain is built from TRBV29-1 and TRBJ1-1, with D possibly being TRBD1 (6 bases). The CDR3 consists of 12 residues. Trimming pared 6 bases from V and 1 base from J, leaving 9 bases between. Looked up from germline, CDR1 is SQVTM and CDR2 is ANQGSEA. DNA for the CDR3: TGCAGCGTGCAGGGGCAGAACACTGAAGCTTTCTTT. It encodes CSVQGQNTEAFF.

This chain connects TRBV28 to TRBJ1-2; no definite D call. Trimming left V 4 bases short and J 4 bases short, with 7 bases between. This CDR3 comprises 12 residues. Germline lookup yields CDR1 MDHEN and CDR2 SYDVKM. DNA of the CDR3: TGTGCCAGCAGTTCTCCGGGCTATGGCTACACCTTC. It yields the protein CASSSPGYGYTF.

The CDR3, as DNA: TGTGCCAGCAGCCAAGACAGGGGGCAGATCTATGGCTACACCTTC. This translates into CASSQDRGQIYGYTF. The rearrangement links TRBV4-2 to TRBJ1-2, with 8 positions matching TRBD1. Trimming took 0 bases from V and 4 from J; bases not matched to a gene: 4. The CDR3 totals 15 residues. Germline assignment: CDR1 LGHNA and CDR2 YNFKEQ.

The chain couples TRBV11-2 to TRBJ1-4, with 7 bases that match TRBD1. Germline V CDR1 and CDR2: SGHAT, FQNNGV. The V gene end was trimmed by 3 bases and the J gene end by 7 bases; junction bases not matched to a gene: 2. CDR3 length: 13 residues. The CDR3 region has the DNA TGTGCCAGCAGCTTCTACAGGGGTGAAAAACTGTTTTTT. Translation: CASSFYRGEKLFF. Variable domain in full (rest from reference TRBV11-2 and TRBJ1-4): EAGVAQSPRYKIIEKRQSVAFWCNPISGHATLYWYQQILGQGPKLLIQFQNNGVVDDSQLPKDRFSAERLKGVDSTLKIQPAKLEDSAVYLCASSFYRGEKLFFGSGTQLSVL.

The chain recombines TRBV28 with TRBJ1-4; 7 bases are shared with TRBD1. J lost 4 bases, V lost 2 bases, and 10 bases had no gene match. CDR1 MDHEN and CDR2 SYDVKM come from the germline V gene. The CDR3 spans 17 residues. CDR3 nucleotides: TGTGCCAGCAGTTTAAGGCTCGCACAGGGGATTAATGAAAAACTGTTTTTT. The encoded protein is CASSLRLAQGINEKLFF.